This is a list of T cell receptor beta chains from one sample in a study of shared clonotypes between healthy human individuals. Repertoires were generated with immunoSEQ multiplex PCR, while TCRdb's copy carries only in-frame clones and drops some. The table records about 520,000 clones, 90% to 97% of them present only once. The sequenced sample consisted of naive CD4+ T cells sorted from blood. The receptor set was obtained from a woman in her 30s in good health. Each CDR3 is given with its conserved first and last residue. Each record gives: V gene, J gene, D gene, CDR3 length, clone size, CDR3 protein, CDR3 DNA. A D gene is named only where the DNA matches it firmly. Expanded clones are given a class, and other clones once, few, many or no size at all.

>TRBV5-1|TRBJ1-1|.|14|.
CASSLGGLDTEAFF
TGCGCCAGCAGCTTAGGTGGTTTAGACACTGAAGCTTTCTTT
>TRBV28|TRBJ2-7|.|11|once
CASRSRYEQYF
TGTGCCAGCAGAAGCAGGTACGAGCAGTACTTC
>TRBV18|TRBJ2-3|.|14|.
CASSPNKGSDTQYF
TGTGCCAGCTCACCAAATAAGGGCTCAGATACGCAGTATTTT
>TRBV30|TRBJ2-5|.|12|.
CAWVDGEETQYF
TGTGCCTGGGTTGACGGTGAAGAGACCCAGTACTTC
>TRBV7-9|TRBJ2-5|TRBD1|14|.
CASSGGQPAFAQYF
TGTGCCAGCAGCGGGGGACAGCCGGCGTTCGCCCAGTACTTC
>TRBV2|TRBJ2-7|.|14|.
CASSEQGVTYEQYF
TGTGCCAGCAGTGAACAGGGCGTAACCTACGAGCAGTACTTC
>TRBV2|TRBJ2-7|TRBD1|14|.
CASRPGQSSYEQYF
TGTGCCAGCAGGCCGGGACAGAGCTCCTACGAGCAGTACTTC
>TRBV5-8|TRBJ1-1|.|13|.
CASSIRQDTEAFF
TGTGCCAGCAGCATACGGCAGGACACTGAAGCTTTCTTT
>TRBV4-1|TRBJ2-7|.|14|once
CASSHAGSSYEQYF
TGCGCCAGCAGCCACGCTGGAAGCTCCTACGAGCAGTACTTC
>TRBV7-3|TRBJ2-3|.|15|.
CASSWGGGSTDTQYF
TGTGCCAGCAGCTGGGGTGGCGGATCCACAGATACGCAGTATTTT
>TRBV7-3|TRBJ1-5|.|16|.
CASSVGAGHLGQPQHF
TGTGCCAGCAGCGTGGGGGCAGGGCATCTTGGTCAGCCCCAGCATTTT
>TRBV7-8|TRBJ2-5|.|15|.
CASSLVGSPQETQYF
TGTGCCAGCAGCTTAGTCGGGAGCCCACAAGAGACCCAGTACTTC
>TRBV7-2|TRBJ2-7|.|16|.
CASSLLSADGSYEQYF
TGTGCCAGCAGCTTATTATCGGCAGATGGCTCCTACGAGCAGTACTTC
>TRBV5-1|TRBJ2-1|TRBD2|16|.
CASSLAGLAGGNEQFF
TGCGCCAGCAGCTTGGCCGGGCTAGCGGGAGGGAATGAGCAGTTCTTC
>TRBV5-1|TRBJ1-1|.|12|few
CASSLGTGEAFF
TGCGCCAGCAGCTTGGGGACGGGTGAAGCTTTCTTT
>TRBV7-2|TRBJ2-7|TRBD2|14|.
CASSRVAGGHEQYF
TGTGCCAGCAGCCGAGTAGCGGGGGGCCACGAGCAGTACTTC
>TRBV5-1|TRBJ2-7|TRBD1|14|.
CASSRDRMEVEQYF
TGCGCCAGCAGCAGGGACAGAATGGAGGTGGAGCAGTACTTC
>TRBV9|TRBJ2-1|.|16|.
CASSVAGGTTYNEQFF
TGTGCCAGCAGCGTAGCGGGCGGGACAACCTACAATGAGCAGTTCTTC
>TRBV5-8|TRBJ1-5|TRBD1|15|.
CASSLGGTENQPQHF
TGTGCCAGCAGCTTGGGAGGGACAGAGAATCAGCCCCAGCATTTT
>TRBV28|TRBJ2-3|TRBD1|16|.
CASSTPGGTVTDTQYF
TGTGCCAGCAGTACCCCAGGGGGAACTGTCACAGATACGCAGTATTTT
>TRBV10-1|TRBJ2-3|.|16|once
CASSEIQAASTDTQYF
TGCGCCAGCAGTGAGATTCAGGCGGCTAGCACAGATACGCAGTATTTT
>TRBV9|TRBJ2-1|.|11|.
CASQGNNEQFF
TGTGCCAGTCAAGGGAACAATGAGCAGTTCTTC
>TRBV7-9|TRBJ2-7|.|15|.
CASSYVEGKAYEQYF
TGTGCCAGCAGCTACGTTGAGGGCAAGGCCTACGAGCAGTACTTC
>TRBV7-8|TRBJ2-7|TRBD2|15|.
CASSSRTSGTYEQYF
TGTGCCAGCAGCTCCCGGACTAGCGGAACTTACGAGCAGTACTTC
>TRBV5-4|TRBJ2-1|TRBD2|16|.
CASSFLAGTTYNEQFF
TGTGCCAGCAGCTTCTTAGCGGGGACGACCTACAATGAGCAGTTCTTC
>TRBV7-6|TRBJ2-1|TRBD2|17|.
CASSLESGLAGGGEQFF
TGTGCCAGCAGCTTAGAATCCGGACTAGCGGGAGGCGGGGAGCAGTTCTTC
>TRBV7-6|TRBJ2-7|TRBD1|14|.
CASSLAMGQYEQYF
TGTGCCAGCAGCTTAGCCATGGGACAGTACGAGCAGTACTTC
>TRBV7-6|TRBJ2-5|.|12|.
CASSLAQETQYF
TGTGCCAGCAGCTTAGCTCAAGAGACCCAGTACTTC